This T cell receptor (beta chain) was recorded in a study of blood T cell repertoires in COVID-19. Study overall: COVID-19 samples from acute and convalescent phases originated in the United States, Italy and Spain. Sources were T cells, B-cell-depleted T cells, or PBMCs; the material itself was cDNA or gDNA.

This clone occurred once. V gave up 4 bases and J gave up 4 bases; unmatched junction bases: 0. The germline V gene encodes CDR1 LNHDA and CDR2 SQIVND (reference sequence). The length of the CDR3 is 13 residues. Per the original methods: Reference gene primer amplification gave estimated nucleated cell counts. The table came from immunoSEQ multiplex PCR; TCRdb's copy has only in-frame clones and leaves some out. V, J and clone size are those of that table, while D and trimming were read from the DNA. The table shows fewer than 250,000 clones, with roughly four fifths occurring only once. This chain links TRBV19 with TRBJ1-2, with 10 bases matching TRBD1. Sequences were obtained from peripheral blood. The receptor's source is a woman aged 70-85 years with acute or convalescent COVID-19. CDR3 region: CASSRDRGYGYTF. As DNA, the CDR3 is TGTGCCAGTAGTAGGGACAGGGGCTATGGCTACACCTTC.